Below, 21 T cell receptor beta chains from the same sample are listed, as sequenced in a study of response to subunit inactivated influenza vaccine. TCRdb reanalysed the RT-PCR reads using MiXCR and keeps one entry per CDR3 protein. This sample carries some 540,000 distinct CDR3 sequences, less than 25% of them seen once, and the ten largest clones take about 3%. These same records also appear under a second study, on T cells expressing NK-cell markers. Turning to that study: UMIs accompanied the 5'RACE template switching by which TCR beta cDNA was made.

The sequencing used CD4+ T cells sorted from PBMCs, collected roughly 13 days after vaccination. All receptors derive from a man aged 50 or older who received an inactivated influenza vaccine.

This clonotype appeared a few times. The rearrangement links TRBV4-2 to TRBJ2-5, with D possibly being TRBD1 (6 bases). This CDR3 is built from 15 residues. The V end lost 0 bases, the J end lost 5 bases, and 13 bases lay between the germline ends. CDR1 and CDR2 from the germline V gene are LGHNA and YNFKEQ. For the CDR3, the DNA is TGTGCCAGCAGCCAAGATCCGGACAGTTGGGAGACCCAGTACTTC. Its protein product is CASSQDPDSWETQYF.

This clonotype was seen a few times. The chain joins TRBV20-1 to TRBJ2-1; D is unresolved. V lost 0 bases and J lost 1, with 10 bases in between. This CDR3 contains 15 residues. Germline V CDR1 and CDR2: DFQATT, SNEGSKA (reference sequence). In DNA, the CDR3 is TGCAGTGCTAGAGATAGCAGGCGGTCCTACAATGAGCAGTTCTTC. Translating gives CSARDSRRSYNEQFF.

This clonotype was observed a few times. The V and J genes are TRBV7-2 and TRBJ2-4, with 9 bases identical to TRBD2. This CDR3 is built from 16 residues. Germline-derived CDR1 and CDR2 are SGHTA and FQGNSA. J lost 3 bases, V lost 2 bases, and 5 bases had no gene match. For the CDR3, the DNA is TGTGCCAGCAGCTTACGTGGCGGGGGGGGCAAAAACATTCAGTACTTC. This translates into CASSLRGGGGKNIQYF.

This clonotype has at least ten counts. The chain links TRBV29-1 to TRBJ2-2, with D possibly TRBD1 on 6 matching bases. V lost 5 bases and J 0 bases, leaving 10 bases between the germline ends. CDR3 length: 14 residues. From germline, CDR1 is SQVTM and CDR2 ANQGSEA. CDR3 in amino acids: CSVSGEPNTGELFF. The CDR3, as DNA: TGCAGCGTTTCAGGGGAGCCGAACACCGGGGAGCTGTTTTTT.

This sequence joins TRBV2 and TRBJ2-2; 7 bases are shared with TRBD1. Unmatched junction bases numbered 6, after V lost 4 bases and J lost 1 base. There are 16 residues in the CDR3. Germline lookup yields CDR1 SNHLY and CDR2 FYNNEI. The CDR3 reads CASSVEGARNTGELFF. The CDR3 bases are TGTGCCAGCAGTGTAGAGGGGGCACGGAACACCGGGGAGCTGTTTTTT.

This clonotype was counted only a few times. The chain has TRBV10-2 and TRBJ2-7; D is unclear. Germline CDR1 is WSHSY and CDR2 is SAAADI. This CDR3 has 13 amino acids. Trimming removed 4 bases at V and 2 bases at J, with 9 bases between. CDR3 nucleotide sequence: TGCGCCAGCAGTGCTTCTAGGGCCTACGAGCAGTACTTC. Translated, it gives CASSASRAYEQYF.

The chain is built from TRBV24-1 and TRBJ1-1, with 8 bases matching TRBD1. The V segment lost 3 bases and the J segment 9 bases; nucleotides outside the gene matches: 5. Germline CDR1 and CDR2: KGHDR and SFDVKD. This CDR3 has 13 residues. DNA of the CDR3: TGTGCCACCAGTGATAGGACAGGGCGAAAAGCTTTCTTT. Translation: CATSDRTGRKAFF.

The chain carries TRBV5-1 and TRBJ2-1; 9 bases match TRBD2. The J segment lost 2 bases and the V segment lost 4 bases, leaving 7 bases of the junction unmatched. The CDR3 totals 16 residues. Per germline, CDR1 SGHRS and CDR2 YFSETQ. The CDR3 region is CASSGGAGGTYNEQFF. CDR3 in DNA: TGCGCCAGCAGCGGGGGAGCGGGGGGCACCTACAATGAGCAGTTCTTC.

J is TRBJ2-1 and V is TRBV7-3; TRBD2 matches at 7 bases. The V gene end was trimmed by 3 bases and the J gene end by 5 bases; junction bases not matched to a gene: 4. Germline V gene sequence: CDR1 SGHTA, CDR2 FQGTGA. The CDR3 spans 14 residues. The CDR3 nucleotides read TGTGCCAGCAGCTTTGTGGGACTAAACAATGAGCAGTTCTTC. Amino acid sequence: CASSFVGLNNEQFF.

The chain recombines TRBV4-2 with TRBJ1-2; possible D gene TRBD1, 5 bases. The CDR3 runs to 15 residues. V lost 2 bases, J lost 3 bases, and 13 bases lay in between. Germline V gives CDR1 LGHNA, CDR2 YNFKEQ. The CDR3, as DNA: TGTGCCAGCAGCCAACCCGGGACGGGAGACTATGGCTACACCTTC. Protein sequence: CASSQPGTGDYGYTF.

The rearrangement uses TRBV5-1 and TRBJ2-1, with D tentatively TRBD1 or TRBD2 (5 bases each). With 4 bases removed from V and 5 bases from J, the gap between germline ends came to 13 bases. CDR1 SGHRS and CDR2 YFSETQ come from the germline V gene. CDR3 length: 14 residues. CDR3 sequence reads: CASSNGGRDNEQFF. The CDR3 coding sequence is TGCGCCAGCAGCAATGGGGGACGAGACAATGAGCAGTTCTTC.

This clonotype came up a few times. The CDR3 loop reads CSGTGQGYNEQFF. DNA for the CDR3: TGCAGCGGGACAGGACAGGGTTACAATGAGCAGTTCTTC. J is TRBJ2-1 and V is TRBV29-1, with TRBD1 identical over 8 bases. CDR3 length equals 13 residues. The germline V gene encodes CDR1 SQVTM and CDR2 ANQGSEA. The J segment lost 4 bases and the V segment lost 7 bases, leaving 6 bases of the junction unmatched.

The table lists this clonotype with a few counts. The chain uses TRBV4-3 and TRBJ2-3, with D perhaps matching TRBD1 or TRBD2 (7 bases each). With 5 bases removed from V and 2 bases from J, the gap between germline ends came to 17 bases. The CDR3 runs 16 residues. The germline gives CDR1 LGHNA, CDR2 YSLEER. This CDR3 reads CASSSNRGGDTDTQYF. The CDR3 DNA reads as TGCGCCAGCAGCTCGAACAGGGGAGGGGACACAGATACGCAGTATTTT.

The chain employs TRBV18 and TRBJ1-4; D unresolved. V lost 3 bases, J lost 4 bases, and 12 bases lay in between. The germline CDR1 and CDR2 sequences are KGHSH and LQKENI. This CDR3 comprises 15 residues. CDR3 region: CASSPGRGLNEKLFF. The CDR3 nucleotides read TGTGCCAGCTCACCGGGCCGAGGCCTTAATGAAAAACTGTTTTTT. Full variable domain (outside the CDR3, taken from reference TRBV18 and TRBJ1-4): NAGVMQNPRHLVRRRGQEARLRCSPMKGHSHVYWYRQLPEEGLKFMVYLQKENIIDESGMPKERFSAEFPKEGPSILRIQQVVRGDSAAYFCASSPGRGLNEKLFFGSGTQLSVL.

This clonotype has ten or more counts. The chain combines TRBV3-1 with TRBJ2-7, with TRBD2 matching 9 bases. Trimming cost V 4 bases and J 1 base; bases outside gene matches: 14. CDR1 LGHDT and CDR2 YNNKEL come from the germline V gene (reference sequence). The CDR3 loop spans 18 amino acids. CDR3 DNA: TGTGCCAGCAGCCGCGGGGTGCTGAGTAGCGGGGGATCCTACGAGCAGTACTTC. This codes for CASSRGVLSSGGSYEQYF.

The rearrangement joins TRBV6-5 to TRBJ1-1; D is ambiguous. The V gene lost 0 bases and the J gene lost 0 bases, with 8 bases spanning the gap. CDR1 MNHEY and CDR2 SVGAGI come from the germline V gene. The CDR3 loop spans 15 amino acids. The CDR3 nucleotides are TGTGCCAGCAGTTACTCGACGGTGATGAACACTGAAGCTTTCTTT. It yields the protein CASSYSTVMNTEAFF.

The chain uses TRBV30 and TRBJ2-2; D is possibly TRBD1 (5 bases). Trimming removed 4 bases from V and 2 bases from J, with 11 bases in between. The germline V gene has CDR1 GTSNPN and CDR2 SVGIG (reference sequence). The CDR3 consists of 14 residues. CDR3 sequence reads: CAWTGLINTGELFF. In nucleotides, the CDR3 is TGTGCCTGGACAGGGCTGATCAACACCGGGGAGCTGTTTTTT.

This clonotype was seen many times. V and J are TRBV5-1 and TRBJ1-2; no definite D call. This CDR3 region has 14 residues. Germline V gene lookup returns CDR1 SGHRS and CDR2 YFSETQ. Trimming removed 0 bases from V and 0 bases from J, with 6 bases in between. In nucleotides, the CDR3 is TGCGCCAGCAGCTTGGACAGCTCTAACTATGGCTACACCTTC. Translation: CASSLDSSNYGYTF. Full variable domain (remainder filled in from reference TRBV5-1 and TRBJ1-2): KAGVTQTPRYLIKTRGQQVTLSCSPISGHRSVSWYQQTPGQGLQFLFEYFSETQRNKGNFPGRFSGRQFSNSRSEMNVSTLELGDSALYLCASSLDSSNYGYTFGSGTRLTVV.

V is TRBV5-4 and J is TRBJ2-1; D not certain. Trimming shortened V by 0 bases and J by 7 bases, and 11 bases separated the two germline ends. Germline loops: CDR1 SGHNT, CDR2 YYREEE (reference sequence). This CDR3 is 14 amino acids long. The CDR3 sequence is CASSLVGLPNEQFF. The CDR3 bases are TGTGCCAGCAGCTTGGTGGGCTTGCCGAATGAGCAGTTCTTC.

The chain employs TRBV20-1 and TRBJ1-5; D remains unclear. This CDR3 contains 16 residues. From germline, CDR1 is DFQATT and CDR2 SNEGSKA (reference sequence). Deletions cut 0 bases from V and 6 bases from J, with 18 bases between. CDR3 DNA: TGCAGTGCTAGAGATCTCACATCTGGGGATGTTCAGCCCCAGCATTTT. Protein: CSARDLTSGDVQPQHF.

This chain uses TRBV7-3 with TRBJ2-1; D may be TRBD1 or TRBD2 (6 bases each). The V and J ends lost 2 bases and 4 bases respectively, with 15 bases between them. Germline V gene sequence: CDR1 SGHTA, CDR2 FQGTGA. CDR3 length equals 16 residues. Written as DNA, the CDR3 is TGTGCCAGCAGCTTAGTGGGGGGCTCCCGATACAATGAGCAGTTCTTC. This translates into CASSLVGGSRYNEQFF.